The rows below give T cell receptor beta chains drawn from one sample of a study of breast tumors, draining lymph nodes, adjacent tissues. TCRdb independently ran MiXCR on the multiplex PCR reads; one entry per CDR3 protein. The repertoire holds about 89,000 distinct CDR3 sequences, with approximately 30% as singletons. Sample: axillary lymph node tissue. The receptor set was obtained from a female donor with breast cancer. Some clones in this sample may be carry-over from other donors' samples. Both conserved end residues are part of each CDR3. D genes are given only for firm matches. Size is stated for part of the rows, as once, few or many counts, or as a class when the clone is expanded.

clone_size	cdr3_length	v_call	d_call	j_call	cdr3_nt	cdr3_aa
many	15	TRBV7-9	-	TRBJ2-1	TGTGCCAGCAGCTTAAGGCGGTCGGCATACAATGAGCAGTTCTTC	CASSLRRSAYNEQFF
-	16	TRBV5-5	TRBD2	TRBJ2-3	TGTGCCAGCAGCTTGCTCGGACTAGCGGGAGGAGATACGCAGTATTTT	CASSLLGLAGGDTQYF
many	19	TRBV29-1	TRBD1	TRBJ2-1	TGCAGCGTTGTCTCCGTCACTCCGGCGGGACAGGGCGGATACAATGAGCAGTTCTTC	CSVVSVTPAGQGGYNEQFF
many	12	TRBV12-3/TRBV12-4	-	TRBJ1-2	TGTGCCAGCAGCCCTGACAGTTATGGCTACACCTTC	CASSPDSYGYTF
-	15	TRBV5-8	-	TRBJ1-3	TGTGCCAGCAGCTTGGGGACAGTTGCTGGAAACACCATATATTTT	CASSLGTVAGNTIYF
many	16	TRBV5-1	TRBD2	TRBJ2-5	TGCGCCAGCAGCGGCCCCTCGGGAGCGGGAGTAGAGACCCAGTACTTC	CASSGPSGAGVETQYF
few	16	TRBV6-5	TRBD2	TRBJ2-5	TGTGCCAGCAGTGCCATAGGTGGGACTAATCAAGAGACCCAGTACTTC	CASSAIGGTNQETQYF
many	12	TRBV5-6	-	TRBJ2-7	TGTGCCAGCAGCTTGGCGGCCTACGAGCAGTACTTC	CASSLAAYEQYF
-	15	TRBV7-3	-	TRBJ2-7	TGTGCCAGCAGCTTGGCGCCCGGGACAACCTACGGGCAGTACTTC	CASSLAPGTTYGQYF
many	16	TRBV20-1	TRBD2	TRBJ2-2	TGCAGTGCTAGAGAAGGTAGCGGGATGAACACCGGGGAGCTGTTTTTT	CSAREGSGMNTGELFF
-	14	TRBV7-3	TRBD1	TRBJ2-3	TGTGCCAGCTCAGGGGGAGTGAGCACAGATACGCAGTATTTT	CASSGGVSTDTQYF
few	14	TRBV28	-	TRBJ2-3	TGTGCCAGCAGAGGGGGGCGTCCGGTAGATACGCAGTATTTT	CASRGGRPVDTQYF
many	16	TRBV10-3	-	TRBJ2-7	TGTGCCATCAGGATAACCCAGACGGGGAGCTCCTACGAGCAGTACTTC	CAIRITQTGSSYEQYF
-	13	TRBV9	-	TRBJ2-7	TGTGCCAGCAGCGTAGGACAGGATTACGGGCAGTACTTC	CASSVGQDYGQYF
many	12	TRBV6-2/TRBV6-3	-	TRBJ2-7	TGTGCCAGCAGCCAAACAGGAGGGGGGCAGTACTTC	CASSQTGGGQYF
-	16	TRBV11-2	TRBD2	TRBJ2-3	TGTGCCAGCTTCTCCTTAGCGGGAGCACTCGCAGATACGCAGTATTTT	CASFSLAGALADTQYF
once	16	TRBV20-1	TRBD2	TRBJ2-3	TGCAGTGCTATCGGGACTAGCGGGAAAGCATACAATGAGCAGTATTTT	CSAIGTSGKAYNEQYF
-	16	TRBV12-3/TRBV12-4	-	TRBJ2-7	TGTGCCAGCAGTTTAGGGGCGGGTTTACTCTCCTACGAGCGGTACTTC	CASSLGAGLLSYERYF
-	14	TRBV7-2	-	TRBJ1-1	TGTGCCAGCAGCTTATTCGGGAAGGACACTGAAGCTTTCTTT	CASSLFGKDTEAFF
many	16	TRBV5-6	TRBD1	TRBJ2-7	TGTGCCAGCAGCCGTAGAACCGGGACAGGGTCTTACGAGCAGTACTTC	CASSRRTGTGSYEQYF
-	14	TRBV7-8	-	TRBJ1-1	TGTGCCAGCAGCTTAGTACAGGGCGGAGTTGAAGCTTTCTTT	CASSLVQGGVEAFF
many	12	TRBV19	-	TRBJ1-3	TGTGCCAGTAGACGAACGGGAAACACCATATATTTT	CASRRTGNTIYF
many	15	TRBV6-4	TRBD2	TRBJ2-2	TGTGCCAGCAGTCCCGGGACTAGCGGAACCGGGGAGCTGTTTTTT	CASSPGTSGTGELFF
many	14	TRBV6-5	TRBD2	TRBJ2-4	TGTGCCAGCAGTAAAGGACTAGCGGGAGCCCGTCTGTACTTC	CASSKGLAGARLYF
-	11	TRBV6-5	-	TRBJ2-7	TGTGCCAGCAGTCGGAACGGGGAGCAGTACTTC	CASSRNGEQYF
-	13	TRBV10-2	TRBD1	TRBJ2-7	TGCGCCAGCAGGGGAGGACAGGGCTACGAGCAGTACTTC	CASRGGQGYEQYF
many	18	TRBV6-5	TRBD2	TRBJ2-6	TGTGCCACCTGGGGGGAGACTAGCGGGAGGTCTGGGGCCAACGTCCTGACTTTC	CATWGETSGRSGANVLTF
many	16	TRBV24-1	-	TRBJ2-6	TGTGCCACCAGTGATTATACTAGGACTGGGGCCAACGTCCTGACTTTC	CATSDYTRTGANVLTF
-	16	TRBV12-3/TRBV12-4	TRBD1	TRBJ2-4	TGTGCCAGCAGAACCTCGGGACAGGTCTCTGGAAACATTCAGTACTTC	CASRTSGQVSGNIQYF
many	11	TRBV6-2/TRBV6-3	-	TRBJ2-1	TGTGCCAGCAGCCACCCGAGTGAGCAGTTCTTC	CASSHPSEQFF
many	13	TRBV10-3	-	TRBJ1-2	TGTGCCATCACCAGGGAATCCGGCTATGGCTACACCTTC	CAITRESGYGYTF
many	12	TRBV7-3	-	TRBJ2-1	TGTGCCAGCAGCTTAATAGGTGATGAGCAGTTCTTC	CASSLIGDEQFF
-	16	TRBV3-1	-	TRBJ2-2	TGTGCCAGCAGCCGCCTCAGGACAGCCTCTGTCGGGGAGCTGTTTTTT	CASSRLRTASVGELFF
few	12	TRBV20-1	-	TRBJ1-2	TGCAGTGCTAGAGAGGCAGCGCGGGGCTACACCTTC	CSAREAARGYTF